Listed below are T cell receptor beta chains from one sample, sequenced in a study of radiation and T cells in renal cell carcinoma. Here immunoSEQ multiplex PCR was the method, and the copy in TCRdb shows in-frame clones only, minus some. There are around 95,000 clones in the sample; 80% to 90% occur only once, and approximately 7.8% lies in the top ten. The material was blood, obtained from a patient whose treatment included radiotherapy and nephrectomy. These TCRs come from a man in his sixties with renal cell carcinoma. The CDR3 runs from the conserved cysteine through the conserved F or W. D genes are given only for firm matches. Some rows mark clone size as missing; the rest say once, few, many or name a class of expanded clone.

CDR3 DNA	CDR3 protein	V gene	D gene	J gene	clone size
TGTGCCTGGAGGAAGCGCGGGGAGACCCAGTACTTC	CAWRKRGETQYF	TRBV30	-	TRBJ2-5	few
TGTGCCAGCCAGACAAGGTCCCTCCTCAACTATGGCTACACCTTC	CASQTRSLLNYGYTF	TRBV28	-	TRBJ1-2	-
TGTGCCAGCAGTTTATCTGCATTTCGAGGGGAGCTGTTTTTT	CASSLSAFRGELFF	TRBV27	-	TRBJ2-2	-
TGTGCCTGGAGCCGGGGACAAAACACCGGGGAGCTGTTTTTT	CAWSRGQNTGELFF	TRBV30	-	TRBJ2-2	-
TGTGCCAGTAGTGCATTGGGACGGAACTACGAGCAGTACTTC	CASSALGRNYEQYF	TRBV19	-	TRBJ2-7	-
TGTGCCAGCTCACCTAGGACAGATCAGCCCCAGCATTTT	CASSPRTDQPQHF	TRBV18	-	TRBJ1-5	-
TGCGCCAGCAGTGTGGCCCCCCTATGGGATACGCAGTATTTT	CASSVAPLWDTQYF	TRBV10-1	-	TRBJ2-3	-
TGTGCCAGCAGTTTATGGGGCTCGGACGAGCAGTACTTC	CASSLWGSDEQYF	TRBV27	-	TRBJ2-7	-
TGTGCCAGCAGTGAAACGTACACCCTAGATCAGCCCCAGCATTTT	CASSETYTLDQPQHF	TRBV2	-	TRBJ1-5	-
TGTGCCAGCAGCCCAGGGGAGGCACGAGACACCATATATTTT	CASSPGEARDTIYF	TRBV7-9	-	TRBJ1-3	-
TGTGCCAGCAGTCCAGGACAGGGTGGTTATTACGAGCAGTACTTC	CASSPGQGGYYEQYF	TRBV27	TRBD1	TRBJ2-7	-
TGTGCCAGCTCACAAGATTACCTTCAGGGTAAGCCCCAGCATTTT	CASSQDYLQGKPQHF	TRBV18	-	TRBJ1-5	-
TGTGCCAGTAGGGCCTCAGGGGGCCACAATGAAAAACTGTTTTTT	CASRASGGHNEKLFF	TRBV19	TRBD1	TRBJ1-4	few
TGTGCCAGCAGCTCCCCGGGGGAGGAAAAACTGTTTTTT	CASSSPGEEKLFF	TRBV5-4	-	TRBJ1-4	-
TGTGCCATCAGTGAGCGGGGTCGCTCTGGAAACACCATATATTTT	CAISERGRSGNTIYF	TRBV10-3	-	TRBJ1-3	-
TGTGCCAGCAGCTCCCAGGGATACGAGCAGTACTTC	CASSSQGYEQYF	TRBV7-9	-	TRBJ2-7	-
TGTGCCATCAGTGCGCGCTCCATAGAAGCGGAGCAGCCCCAGCATTTT	CAISARSIEAEQPQHF	TRBV10-3	-	TRBJ1-5	once
TGTGCCAGCAGTGCTCGCGGAGCAAACAATGAGCAGTTCTTC	CASSARGANNEQFF	TRBV2	-	TRBJ2-1	-
TGCGCCAGCAGCCATAATAGCGGGAGTGGAGCCTACGAGCAGTACTTC	CASSHNSGSGAYEQYF	TRBV4-1	TRBD2	TRBJ2-7	-
TGTGCCAGCAGCCCAAGAGGGGTCCAGGTCCGTTACGAGCAGTACTTC	CASSPRGVQVRYEQYF	TRBV7-8	-	TRBJ2-7	-
TGTGCCAGCAGCCCCCCCAGCGCTAGCACAGATACGCAGTATTTT	CASSPPSASTDTQYF	TRBV7-9	-	TRBJ2-3	-
TGTGCCAGCACTCAGGCAGGGGAGACTGAAGCTTTCTTT	CASTQAGETEAFF	TRBV18	-	TRBJ1-1	-
TGCGCCAGCAGCCCCCGGGACACCCGCACAGATACGCAGTATTTT	CASSPRDTRTDTQYF	TRBV5-1	-	TRBJ2-3	-
TGTGCCAGCAGCCAAGGTGGAAACACCATATATTTT	CASSQGGNTIYF	TRBV14	-	TRBJ1-3	-
TGTGCCAGCAGTTGGTTAGCTCCCTACGAGCAGTACTTC	CASSWLAPYEQYF	TRBV6-6	-	TRBJ2-7	-
TGTGCCAGCAGTGCCCGGACAGGTCAGCCCCAGCATTTT	CASSARTGQPQHF	TRBV27	TRBD1	TRBJ1-5	-
TGTGCCAGCAGCGGGGGGACCTACGAGCAGTACTTC	CASSGGTYEQYF	TRBV9	-	TRBJ2-7	-
TGCAGCTGTAGAGGGGGACAGGGAGTCGATAACTATGGCTACACCTTC	CSCRGGQGVDNYGYTF	TRBV29-1	TRBD1	TRBJ1-2	-
TGTGCCAGCGGGCTTGGCGGCGGGGAGCTGTTTTTT	CASGLGGGELFF	TRBV7-2	-	TRBJ2-2	-
TGTGCCATCAGTGAGGGGTTTGAGCAGTTCTTC	CAISEGFEQFF	TRBV10-3	-	TRBJ2-1	-
TGCAGCGCCCGGGGAGATAGCAATCAGCCCCAGCATTTT	CSARGDSNQPQHF	TRBV29-1	-	TRBJ1-5	once
TGTGCCAGCAGCTTGAAAGCGCCCGGGGAGCTGTTTTTT	CASSLKAPGELFF	TRBV7-3	-	TRBJ2-2	-
TGCGCCAGCAGTGAGTCCGGCGGATCCTACGAGCAGTACTTC	CASSESGGSYEQYF	TRBV10-1	-	TRBJ2-7	-
TGTGCCAGCAGCCCTTCGGGTGGCCCTGAAGCTTTCTTT	CASSPSGGPEAFF	TRBV9	-	TRBJ1-1	few
TGTGCCAGCAGCGTAGGGGCTAGTACTAGCACAGATACGCAGTATTTT	CASSVGASTSTDTQYF	TRBV9	-	TRBJ2-3	-
TGTGCCAGCAGCTTACGCTCCGGGGAGCTGTTTTTT	CASSLRSGELFF	TRBV11-3	-	TRBJ2-2	-
TGTGCCAGCAGCCCGGACAGGGTCCCGTACAATGAGCAGTTCTTC	CASSPDRVPYNEQFF	TRBV7-8	TRBD1	TRBJ2-1	-
TGCAGTGCTAGTGATAACTATGAGCAGTTCTTC	CSASDNYEQFF	TRBV20-1	-	TRBJ2-1	-
TGTGCCAGCAGTGAAGACTGGGCTGAGGAGACCCAGTACTTC	CASSEDWAEETQYF	TRBV6-1	-	TRBJ2-5	-
TGTGCCAGTAGTATCGCCCGGAACACCGGGGAGCTGTTTTTT	CASSIARNTGELFF	TRBV19	-	TRBJ2-2	-
TGCAGTGCCGCGACAGGAGAAGCTTTCTTT	CSAATGEAFF	TRBV20-1	-	TRBJ1-1	-
TGTGCCAGCAGCCCCCGGGACAGGAGTGGAAACACCATATATTTT	CASSPRDRSGNTIYF	TRBV7-9	TRBD1	TRBJ1-3	-
TGTGCCCTCTGGGCCGGCAGGGCGGTACTGAGGAGCTCTGGAAACACCATATATTTT	CALWAGRAVLRSSGNTIYF	TRBV19	-	TRBJ1-3	-